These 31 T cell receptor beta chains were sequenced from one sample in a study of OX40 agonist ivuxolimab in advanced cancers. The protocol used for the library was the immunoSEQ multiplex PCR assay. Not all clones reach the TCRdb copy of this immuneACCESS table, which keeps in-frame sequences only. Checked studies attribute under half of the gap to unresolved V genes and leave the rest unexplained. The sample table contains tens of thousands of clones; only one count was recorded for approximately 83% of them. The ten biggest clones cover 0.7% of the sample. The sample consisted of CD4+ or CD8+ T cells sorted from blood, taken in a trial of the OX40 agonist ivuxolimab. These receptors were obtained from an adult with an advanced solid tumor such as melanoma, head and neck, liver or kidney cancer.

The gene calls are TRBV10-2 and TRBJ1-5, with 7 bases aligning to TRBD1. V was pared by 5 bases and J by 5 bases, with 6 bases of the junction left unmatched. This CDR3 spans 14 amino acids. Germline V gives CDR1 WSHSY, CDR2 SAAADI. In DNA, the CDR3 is TGCGCCAGCAGTCGGACAGGAGGGGATCAGCCCCAGCATTTT. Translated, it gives CASSRTGGDQPQHF.

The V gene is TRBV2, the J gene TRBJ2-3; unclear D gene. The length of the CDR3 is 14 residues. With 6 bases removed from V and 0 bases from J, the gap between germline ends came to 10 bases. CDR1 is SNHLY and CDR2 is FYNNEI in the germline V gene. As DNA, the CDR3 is TGTGCCAGCAGCCCCACCTCTAGCACAGATACGCAGTATTTT. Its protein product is CASSPTSSTDTQYF.

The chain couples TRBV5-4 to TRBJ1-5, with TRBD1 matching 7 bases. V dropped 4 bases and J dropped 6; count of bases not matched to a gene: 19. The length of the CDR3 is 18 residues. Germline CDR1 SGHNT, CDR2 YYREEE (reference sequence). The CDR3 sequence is CASSLKGADASSGQPQHF. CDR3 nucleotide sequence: TGTGCCAGCAGCCTCAAGGGGGCCGATGCCTCGAGCGGTCAGCCCCAGCATTTT.

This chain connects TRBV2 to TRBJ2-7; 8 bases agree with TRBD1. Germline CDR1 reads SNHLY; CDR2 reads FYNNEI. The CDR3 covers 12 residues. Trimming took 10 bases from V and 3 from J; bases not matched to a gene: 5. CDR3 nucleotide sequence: TGTGCCACCAGGGGGCGGAACTACGAGCAGTACTTC. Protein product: CATRGRNYEQYF.

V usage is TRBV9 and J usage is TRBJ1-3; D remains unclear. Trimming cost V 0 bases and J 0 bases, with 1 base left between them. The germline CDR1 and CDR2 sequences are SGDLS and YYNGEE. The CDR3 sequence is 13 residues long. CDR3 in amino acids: CASSVASGNTIYF. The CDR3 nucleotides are TGTGCCAGCAGCGTAGCCTCTGGAAACACCATATATTTT. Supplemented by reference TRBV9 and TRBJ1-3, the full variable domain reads DSGVTQTPKHLITATGQRVTLRCSPRSGDLSVYWYQQSLDQGLQFLIQYYNGEERAKGNILERFSAQQFPDLHSELNLSSLELGDSALYFCASSVASGNTIYFGEGSWLTVV.

The CDR3 reads CASIPGVAGYTF. CDR3 in DNA: TGCGCCAGCATCCCAGGGGTAGCGGGCTACACCTTC. The chain employs TRBV5-1 and TRBJ1-2; D may be TRBD1 (6 bases). Germline V gene lookup returns CDR1 SGHRS and CDR2 YFSETQ. Trimming stripped 6 bases from V and 8 bases from J, with 14 bases between. The CDR3 is made up of 12 amino acids.

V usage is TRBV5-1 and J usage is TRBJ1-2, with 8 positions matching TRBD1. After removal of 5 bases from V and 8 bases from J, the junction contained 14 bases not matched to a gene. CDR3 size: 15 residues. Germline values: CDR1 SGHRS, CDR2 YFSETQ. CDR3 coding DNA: TGCGCCAGCAGAGTCGAAGGACAGGGATTGGAAGGCTACACCTTC. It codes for CASRVEGQGLEGYTF.

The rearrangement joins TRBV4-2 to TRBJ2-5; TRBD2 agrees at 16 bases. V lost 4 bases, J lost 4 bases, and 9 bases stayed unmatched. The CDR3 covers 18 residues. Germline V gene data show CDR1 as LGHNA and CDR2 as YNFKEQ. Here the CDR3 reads CASSPGTSGGAMRETQYF. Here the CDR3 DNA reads TGTGCCAGCAGCCCCGGGACTAGCGGGGGGGCCATGCGAGAGACCCAGTACTTC.

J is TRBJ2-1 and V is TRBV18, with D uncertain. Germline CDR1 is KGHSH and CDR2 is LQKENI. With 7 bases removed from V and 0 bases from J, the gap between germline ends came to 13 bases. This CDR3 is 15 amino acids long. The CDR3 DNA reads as TGTGCCAGCTTCGTTGATTACCACTCCTACAATGAGCAGTTCTTC. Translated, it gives CASFVDYHSYNEQFF.

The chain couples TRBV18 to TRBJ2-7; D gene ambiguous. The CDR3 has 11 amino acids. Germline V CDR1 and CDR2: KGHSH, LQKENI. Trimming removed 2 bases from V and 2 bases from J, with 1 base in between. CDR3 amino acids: CASSPAYEQYF. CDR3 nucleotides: TGTGCCAGCTCACCAGCCTACGAGCAGTACTTC.

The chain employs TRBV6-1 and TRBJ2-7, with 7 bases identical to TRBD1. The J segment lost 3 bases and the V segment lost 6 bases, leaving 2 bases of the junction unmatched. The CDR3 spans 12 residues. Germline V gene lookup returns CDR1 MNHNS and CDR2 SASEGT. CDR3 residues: CASSRDSYEQYF. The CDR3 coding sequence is TGTGCCAGCAGCCGGGACAGCTACGAGCAGTACTTC.

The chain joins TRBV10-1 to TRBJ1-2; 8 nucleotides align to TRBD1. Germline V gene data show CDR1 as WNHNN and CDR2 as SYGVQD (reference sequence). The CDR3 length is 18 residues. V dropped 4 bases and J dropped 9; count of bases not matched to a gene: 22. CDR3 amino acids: CASSGGGPGTGSRSSYTF. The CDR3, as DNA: TGCGCCAGCAGTGGGGGAGGCCCGGGGACAGGCTCCAGGAGTAGCTACACCTTC.

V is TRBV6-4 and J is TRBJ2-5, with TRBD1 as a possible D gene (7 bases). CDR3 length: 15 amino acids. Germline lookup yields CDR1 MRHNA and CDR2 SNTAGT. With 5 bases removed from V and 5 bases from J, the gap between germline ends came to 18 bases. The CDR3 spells CASSPGGGGRETQYF. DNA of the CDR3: TGTGCCAGCAGTCCTGGAGGAGGGGGCCGGGAGACCCAGTACTTC.

DNA of the CDR3: TGTGCCAGCAGCGCCGGGACTCCTTCCAATGAGCAGTTCTTC. It is translated as CASSAGTPSNEQFF. The genes are TRBV9 and TRBJ2-1, with a tentative D call TRBD2 (6 bases). CDR1 is SGDLS, CDR2 YYNGEE, per germline. This CDR3 is 14 amino acids long. The V gene lost 3 bases and the J gene lost 6 bases, with 13 bases spanning the gap. The variable domain in full, with the rest retrieved from reference TRBV9 and TRBJ2-1, is DSGVTQTPKHLITATGQRVTLRCSPRSGDLSVYWYQQSLDQGLQFLIQYYNGEERAKGNILERFSAQQFPDLHSELNLSSLELGDSALYFCASSAGTPSNEQFFGPGTRLTVL.

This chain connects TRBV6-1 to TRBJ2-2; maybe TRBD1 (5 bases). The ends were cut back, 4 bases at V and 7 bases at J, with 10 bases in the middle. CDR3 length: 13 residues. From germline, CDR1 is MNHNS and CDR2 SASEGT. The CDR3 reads CASSARAGGELFF. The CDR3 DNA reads TGTGCCAGCAGTGCCAGGGCCGGCGGGGAGCTGTTTTTT.

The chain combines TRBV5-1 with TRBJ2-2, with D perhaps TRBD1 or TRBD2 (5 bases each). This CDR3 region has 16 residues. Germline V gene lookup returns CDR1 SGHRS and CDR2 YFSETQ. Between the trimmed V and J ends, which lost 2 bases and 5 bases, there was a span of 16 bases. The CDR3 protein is CASSLTGTRRTGELFF. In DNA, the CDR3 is TGCGCCAGCAGCTTAACCGGGACCCGCAGGACCGGGGAGCTGTTTTTT.

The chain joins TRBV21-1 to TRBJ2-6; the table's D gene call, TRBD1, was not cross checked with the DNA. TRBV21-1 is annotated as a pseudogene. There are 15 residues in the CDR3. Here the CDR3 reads CASSKPGKGANVLTF. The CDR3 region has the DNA TGTGCCAGCAGCAAACCAGGGAAAGGGGCCAACGTCCTGACTTTC.

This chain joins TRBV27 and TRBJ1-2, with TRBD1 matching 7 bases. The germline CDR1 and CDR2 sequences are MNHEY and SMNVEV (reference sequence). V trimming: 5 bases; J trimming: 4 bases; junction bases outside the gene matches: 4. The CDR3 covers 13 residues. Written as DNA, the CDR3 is TGTGCCAGCAGTCTCCGGACAGGCTATGGCTACACCTTC. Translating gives CASSLRTGYGYTF.

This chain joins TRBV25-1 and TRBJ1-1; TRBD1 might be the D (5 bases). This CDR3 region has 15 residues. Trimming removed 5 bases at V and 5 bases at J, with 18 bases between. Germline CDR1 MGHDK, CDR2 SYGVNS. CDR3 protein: CASSPEGQGPTEAFF. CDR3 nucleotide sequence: TGTGCCAGCAGTCCAGAAGGCCAGGGCCCGACTGAAGCTTTCTTT.

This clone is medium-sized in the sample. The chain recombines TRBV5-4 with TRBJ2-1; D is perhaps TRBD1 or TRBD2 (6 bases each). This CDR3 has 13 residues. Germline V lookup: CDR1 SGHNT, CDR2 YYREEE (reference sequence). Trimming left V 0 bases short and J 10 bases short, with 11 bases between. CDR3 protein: CASSLVGGREQFF. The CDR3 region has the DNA TGTGCCAGCAGCTTGGTCGGGGGCAGGGAGCAGTTCTTC.

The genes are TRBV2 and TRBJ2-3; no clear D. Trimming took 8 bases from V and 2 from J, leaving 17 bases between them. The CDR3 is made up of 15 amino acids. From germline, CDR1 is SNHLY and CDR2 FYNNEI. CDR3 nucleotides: TGTGCCAGCTCGCGCAGCGAGCCTGACACAGATACGCAGTATTTT. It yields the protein CASSRSEPDTDTQYF.

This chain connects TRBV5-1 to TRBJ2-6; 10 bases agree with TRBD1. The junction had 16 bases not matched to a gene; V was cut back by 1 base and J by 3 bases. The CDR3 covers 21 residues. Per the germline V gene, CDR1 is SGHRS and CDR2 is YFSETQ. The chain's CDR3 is CASSLTRDRGRWIGGANVLTF. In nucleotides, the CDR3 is TGCGCCAGCAGCTTGACCCGGGACAGGGGTAGATGGATAGGTGGGGCCAACGTCCTGACTTTC.

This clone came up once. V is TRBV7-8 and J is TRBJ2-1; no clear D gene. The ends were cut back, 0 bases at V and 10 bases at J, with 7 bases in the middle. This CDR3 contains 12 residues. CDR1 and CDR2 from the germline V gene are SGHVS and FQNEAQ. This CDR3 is CASSLAKEEQFF. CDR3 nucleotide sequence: TGTGCCAGCAGCTTAGCGAAGGAAGAGCAGTTCTTC.

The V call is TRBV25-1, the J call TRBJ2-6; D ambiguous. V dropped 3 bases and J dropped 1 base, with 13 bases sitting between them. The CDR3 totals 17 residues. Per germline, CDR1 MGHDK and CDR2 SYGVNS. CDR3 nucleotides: TGTGCCAGCAGTGATCCCGTACAACCTTCTGGGGCCAACGTCCTGACTTTC. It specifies CASSDPVQPSGANVLTF.

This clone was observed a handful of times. The CDR3 bases are TGTGCCAGCAGCCCACGCGGAGTAGCGAGGCAGTATTTT. Translated, it gives CASSPRGVARQYF. This sequence joins TRBV21-1 and TRBJ2-3; the table's D call TRBD2 went unverified against the DNA. TRBV21-1 constitutes a pseudogene. The CDR3 loop spans 13 amino acids.

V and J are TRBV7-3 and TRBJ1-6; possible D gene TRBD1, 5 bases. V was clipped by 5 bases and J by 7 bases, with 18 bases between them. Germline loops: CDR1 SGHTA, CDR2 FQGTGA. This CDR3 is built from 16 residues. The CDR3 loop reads CASSPQGGLRNSPLHF. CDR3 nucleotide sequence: TGTGCCAGCAGCCCCCAGGGAGGGCTGCGAAATTCACCCCTCCACTTT.

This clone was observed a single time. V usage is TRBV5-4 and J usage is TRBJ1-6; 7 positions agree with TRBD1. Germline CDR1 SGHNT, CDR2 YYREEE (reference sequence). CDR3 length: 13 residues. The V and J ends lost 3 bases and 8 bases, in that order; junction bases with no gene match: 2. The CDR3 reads CASSSDRDSPLHF. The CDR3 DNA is TGTGCCAGCAGCTCTGACAGGGATTCACCCCTCCACTTT. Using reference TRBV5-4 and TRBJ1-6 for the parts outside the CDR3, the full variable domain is ETGVTQSPTHLIKTRGQQVTLRCSSQSGHNTVSWYQQALGQGPQFIFQYYREEENGRGNFPPRFSGLQFPNYSSELNVNALELDDSALYLCASSSDRDSPLHFGNGTRLTVT.

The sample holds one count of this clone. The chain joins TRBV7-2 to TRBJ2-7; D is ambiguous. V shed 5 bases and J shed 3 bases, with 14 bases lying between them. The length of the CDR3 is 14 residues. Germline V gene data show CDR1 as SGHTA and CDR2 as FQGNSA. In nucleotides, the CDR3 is TGTGCCAGCAGCCCCGATAGAGGTAACTACGAGCAGTACTTC. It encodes CASSPDRGNYEQYF.

DNA for the CDR3: TGTGCCAGCAGCCACAGGGGGGAATGGACAGATACGCAGTATTTT. Translating it yields CASSHRGEWTDTQYF. The chain is built from TRBV7-3 and TRBJ2-3, with TRBD1 matching 8 bases. V shed 5 bases, J shed 3 bases, and the junction held 7 bases outside the gene matches. This CDR3 spans 15 amino acids. The V gene's germline CDR1 is SGHTA and CDR2 FQGTGA.

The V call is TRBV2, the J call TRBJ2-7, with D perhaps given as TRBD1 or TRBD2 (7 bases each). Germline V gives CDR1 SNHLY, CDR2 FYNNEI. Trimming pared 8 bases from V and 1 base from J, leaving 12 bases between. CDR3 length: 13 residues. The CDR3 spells CASAGGGSYEQYF. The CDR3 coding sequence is TGTGCCAGCGCAGGGGGGGGATCCTACGAGCAGTACTTC.

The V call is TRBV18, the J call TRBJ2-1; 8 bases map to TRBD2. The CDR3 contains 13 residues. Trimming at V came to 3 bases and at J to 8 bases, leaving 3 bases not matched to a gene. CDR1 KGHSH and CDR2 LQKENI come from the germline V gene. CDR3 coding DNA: TGTGCCAGCTCACCGGGACTAGGAGATGAGCAGTTCTTC. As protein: CASSPGLGDEQFF.